Each of the 8 T cell receptor beta chains below was sequenced from the same sample in a study of beta chain features in type 1 diabetes (dated by TCRdb to 2016 to 2019). The library was prepared using the immunoSEQ multiplex PCR assay. The High Capacity cDNA Reverse Transcription Kit was used to reverse transcribe all of the isolated RNA, meaning that expressed TCRB transcripts were what got sequenced. Entries here come from immuneACCESS through TCRdb and include only in-frame sequences with V and J called. Some clones fail to appear in such tables; in the studies checked, an unresolved V gene covers under half of the shortfall, and the cause of the remainder is unknown. Across this sample there are 300,000 or so clones, with approximately 15% seen only once. Roughly 0.015% of the sample is in the top ten clones. Here is what the overall study found, with its caveats: Type 1 diabetes patients showed a moderate but significant shortening of TCRB CDR3 length in all four CD4+ subsets.

No antigens are known for them. Sequences were obtained from naive CD4+ T cells from blood. The meaning of the sample's cell subset or site label: true naive CD4+ T cells. The receptors originated from a young woman with type 1 diabetes.

The chain carries TRBV30 and TRBJ2-7; 9 bases are shared with TRBD1. Unmatched junction bases numbered 12, after V lost 7 bases and J lost 5 bases. Germline assignment: CDR1 GTSNPN and CDR2 SVGIG (reference sequence). The CDR3 is 14 amino acids. The CDR3 DNA reads TGTGCCTTTTCTCCCGGACAGGGGTTCCACGAGCAGTACGTC. Its protein product is CAFSPGQGFHEQYV.

This sequence joins TRBV7-3 and TRBJ2-1, with TRBD2 identical over 14 bases. Germline CDR1 is SGHTA and CDR2 is FQGTGA. V lost 3 bases and J lost 12; bases outside the gene matches: 4. This CDR3 spans 14 amino acids. CDR3 DNA sequence: TGTGCCAGCAGCTTCGGGACTAGCGGGAGTCGGCAGTTCTTC. Its protein product is CASSFGTSGSRQFF.

This clone was detected only a few times. V usage is TRBV11-2 and J usage is TRBJ2-1, with 14 nucleotides matching TRBD2. Germline-derived CDR1 and CDR2 are SGHAT and FQNNGV. This CDR3 spans 19 amino acids. With 5 bases clipped from V and 5 bases from J, the junction kept 14 bases outside the gene matches. CDR3: CASSRGLAGVGGGNNEQFF. Written as DNA, the CDR3 is TGTGCCAGCAGCCGGGGACTAGCGGGAGTGGGAGGGGGTAACAATGAGCAGTTCTTC. Looking up the rest from reference TRBV11-2 and TRBJ2-1 gives the full variable domain: EAGVAQSPRYKIIEKRQSVAFWCNPISGHATLYWYQQILGQGPKLLIQFQNNGVVDDSQLPKDRFSAERLKGVDSTLKIQPAKLEDSAVYLCASSRGLAGVGGGNNEQFFGPGTRLTVL.

The table lists this clone with a few counts. This rearrangement joins TRBV27 to TRBJ2-1, with TRBD2 as a possible D gene (5 bases). The germline CDR1 and CDR2 sequences are MNHEY and SMNVEV (reference sequence). This CDR3 spans 14 amino acids. Trimming took off 6 bases at V and 6 bases at J, with 15 bases between the two ends. The DNA for the CDR3 is TGTGCCAGCAGCTTCTCTAGCCCTACCAATGAGCAGTTCTTC. Protein: CASSFSSPTNEQFF.

This clone was picked up a small number of times. The chain carries TRBV27 and TRBJ2-5, with TRBD1 identical over 9 bases. The CDR3 has 20 residues. Germline values: CDR1 MNHEY, CDR2 SMNVEV (reference sequence). V shed 6 bases, J shed 5 bases, and the junction held 25 bases outside the gene matches. The CDR3 loop is CASSPTLRSGTGTQKETQYF. CDR3 bases: TGTGCCAGCAGCCCCACCCTCCGCTCCGGGACAGGGACTCAAAAGGAGACCCAGTACTTC.

The chain recombines TRBV5-6 with TRBJ2-1; 13 bases match TRBD2. The CDR3 extends over 18 amino acids. The V and J ends lost 1 base and 3 bases, in that order; junction bases with no gene match: 7. Germline values: CDR1 SGHDT, CDR2 YYEEEE. The CDR3, as DNA: TGTGCCAGCAGCTTGACTAGCGGGAGGGCCGGCCTCTACAATGAGCAGTTCTTC. This translates into CASSLTSGRAGLYNEQFF.

This clone was detected a few times. This chain uses TRBV4-2 with TRBJ2-5; TRBD2 aligns across 9 bases. The CDR3 consists of 15 residues. The junction had 7 bases not matched to a gene; V was cut back by 4 bases and J by 4 bases. Germline lookup yields CDR1 LGHNA and CDR2 YNFKEQ. The CDR3 nucleotides are TGTGCCAGCAGCCTTAGCGGGAGTGGAGTAGAGACCCAGTACTTC. Translation gives CASSLSGSGVETQYF.

As regards this clone: Other nucleotide sequences in the sample specify the same CDR3. The CDR3 reads CASSPRLASYEQYV. In nucleotides, the CDR3 is TGTGCCAGCAGCCCGCGACTAGCCTCCTACGAGCAGTACGTC. The chain links TRBV11-2 to TRBJ2-7; TRBD2 agrees at 7 bases. The length of the CDR3 is 14 residues. Germline trimming cut 5 bases from V and 0 bases from J; bases unmatched to any gene: 4. From germline, CDR1 is SGHAT and CDR2 FQNNGV.